This T cell receptor (beta chain) was observed in a study of blood T cell repertoires in COVID-19. Only in-frame clones appear in the TCRdb table, and some are missing; sequencing was by immunoSEQ multiplex PCR. The sample includes some 270,000 clones, approximately 83% of them seen just once. This clone was counted a single time. V shed 2 bases and J shed 2 bases, with 7 bases lying between them. The length of the CDR3 is 14 residues. The germline V gene has CDR1 SNHLY and CDR2 FYNNEI. The specimen was peripheral blood. The V gene is TRBV2, the J gene TRBJ2-4, with no clear D. The clonotype was recovered from a woman in her 70s with acute or convalescent COVID-19. The CDR3 reads CASSENPSKNIQYF. The CDR3 DNA follows: TGTGCCAGCAGTGAAAATCCTTCCAAAAACATTCAGTACTTC.